This entry lists 24 T cell receptor beta chains sequenced from one sample in a study of human T cells and chemical hapten exposure. The time point here: patch test 3, about 24 weeks after DPC sensitization. Stated treatment: therapeutic diphenylcyclopropenone sensitization with weekly scalp DPC. One entry per CDR3 protein results from TCRdb running MiXCR on the RACE reads. The sample lists 100,000 to 150,000 distinct CDR3 sequences, about 11% occurring once. The specimen comprised whole blood, sampled in connection with sensitization to the hapten diphenylcyclopropenone (DPC). These receptors all come from a woman aged 45-65 years with alopecia areata. Some clones in this sample may be carry-over from other donors' samples.

This clonotype was seen many times. This chain links TRBV18 with TRBJ1-1, with a possible D match to TRBD1 (5 bases). Between the trimmed V and J ends, which lost 4 bases and 5 bases, there was a span of 8 bases. Germline lookup yields CDR1 KGHSH and CDR2 LQKENI. The CDR3 has 12 residues. The CDR3 nucleotides are TGTGCCAGCTCACGTAGGGGAACTGAAGCTTTCTTT. Protein product: CASSRRGTEAFF.

This clonotype turned up a few times. This chain connects TRBV3-1 to TRBJ2-7; D is possibly TRBD2 (5 bases). Trimming stripped 1 base from V and 2 bases from J, with 12 bases between. The length of the CDR3 is 15 residues. Germline lookup yields CDR1 LGHDT and CDR2 YNNKEL (reference sequence). CDR3 region: CASSQVDGGTYEQYF. For the CDR3, the DNA is TGTGCCAGCAGCCAAGTTGACGGAGGCACCTACGAGCAGTACTTC.

The chain carries TRBV18 and TRBJ1-2; D may be TRBD1 (5 bases). Germline CDR1 reads KGHSH; CDR2 reads LQKENI. The V end lost 8 bases, the J end lost 4 bases, and 29 bases lay between the germline ends. This CDR3 has 18 residues. DNA of the CDR3: TGTGCCAGCCGAGATTCCGGGACTCAGCCCCAAGTCCTCTATGGCTACACCTTC. Protein: CASRDSGTQPQVLYGYTF.

The chain couples TRBV27 to TRBJ2-7; possibly TRBD1 or TRBD2 for D (6 bases each). CDR1 is MNHEY, CDR2 SMNVEV, per germline (reference sequence). Trimming shortened V by 5 bases and J by 11 bases, and 19 bases separated the two germline ends. The CDR3 consists of 13 residues. CDR3: CASSPLQGGEEYF. As DNA, the CDR3 is TGTGCCAGCAGTCCACTACAGGGAGGAGAGGAGTACTTC.

This clonotype was recorded at least ten times. The chain links TRBV20-1 to TRBJ2-6; 11 bases are a match to TRBD2. V shed 5 bases, J shed 2 bases, and the junction held 5 bases outside the gene matches. The CDR3 totals 16 residues. Germline V gene data show CDR1 as DFQATT and CDR2 as SNEGSKA (reference sequence). DNA of the CDR3: TGCAGTGCTCCACTAGCGGGGGAAACTGGGGCCAACGTCCTGACTTTC. This sequence encodes CSAPLAGETGANVLTF.

This sequence joins TRBV28 and TRBJ2-7, with 11 bases identical to TRBD2. The CDR3 runs to 15 residues. V lost 5 bases and J lost 7; bases outside the gene matches: 10. Germline V gives CDR1 MDHEN, CDR2 SYDVKM. As DNA, the CDR3 is TGTGCCAGCAGTCGGCGGGCTAGCGGGAGGAATGAGCAGTACTTC. This translates into CASSRRASGRNEQYF. Full variable domain (outside the CDR3, taken from reference TRBV28 and TRBJ2-7): DVKVTQSSRYLVKRTGEKVFLECVQDMDHENMFWYRQDPGLGLRLIYFSYDVKMKEKGDIPEGYSVSREKKERFSLILESASTNQTSMYLCASSRRASGRNEQYFGPGTRLTVT.

This clonotype was seen many times. The chain links TRBV6-1 to TRBJ2-3; the D gene could be TRBD1 or TRBD2 (5 bases each). The germline V gene encodes CDR1 MNHNS and CDR2 SASEGT. The CDR3 spans 15 residues. The germline V and J ends were trimmed by 3 bases and 4 bases, with 14 bases remaining between them. CDR3 residues: CASSDRGQAADTQYF. The CDR3 region has the DNA TGTGCCAGCAGTGACCGGGGCCAGGCGGCAGATACGCAGTATTTT.

In its sample, this clonotype was seen a few times. The V and J genes are TRBV5-1 and TRBJ2-3, with 13 bases that match TRBD2. The germline CDR1 and CDR2 sequences are SGHRS and YFSETQ. V shed 3 bases and J 1 base; nucleotides not matched to a gene: 8. The CDR3 loop spans 18 amino acids. CDR3 in DNA: TGCGCCAGCAGCTCCGGACTAGCGGGGGTGGAGGGCACAGATACGCAGTATTTT. This gives the protein CASSSGLAGVEGTDTQYF.

J is TRBJ1-1 and V is TRBV3-1; D remains ambiguous. V was cut by 1 base and J by 1 base, with 16 bases left in between. This CDR3 has 17 residues. Per germline, CDR1 LGHDT and CDR2 YNNKEL (reference sequence). This chain's CDR3 is CASSQVSRIEWNTEAFF. As DNA, the CDR3 is TGTGCCAGCAGCCAAGTATCCAGGATCGAGTGGAACACTGAAGCTTTCTTT.

In the case of this clonotype: As the CDR3 is not closed by the conserved phenylalanine or tryptophan, this likely results from a read error. CDR3 in amino acids: CASSFIGTSGATDTQYS. For the CDR3, the DNA is TGTGCCAGCAGTTTCATCGGGACTAGCGGGGCCACAGATACGCAGTATTCT. V and J are TRBV12-3 or TRBV12-4 and TRBJ2-3; 13 bases are a match to TRBD2. The V and J ends lost 3 bases and 2 bases, in that order; junction bases with no gene match: 5. This CDR3 region has 17 residues.

This clonotype was observed a few times. V usage is TRBV7-2 and J usage is TRBJ2-2; D possibly corresponds to TRBD1 (6 bases). The CDR3 runs to 15 residues. The V end lost 5 bases, the J end lost 2 bases, and 12 bases lay between the germline ends. Germline V gives CDR1 SGHTA, CDR2 FQGNSA. CDR3 bases: TGTGCCAGCAGCCCGGGACATTTTAACACCGGGGAGCTGTTTTTT. Translation: CASSPGHFNTGELFF. Complete variable domain (other parts from reference TRBV7-2 and TRBJ2-2): GAGVSQSPSNKVTEKGKDVELRCDPISGHTALYWYRQSLGQGLEFLIYFQGNSAPDKSGLPSDRFSAERTGGSVSTLTIQRTQQEDSAVYLCASSPGHFNTGELFFGEGSRLTVL.

This clonotype appeared many times. The chain has TRBV6-5 and TRBJ2-7; 7 nucleotides line up with TRBD1. This CDR3 has 14 amino acids. V shed 6 bases and J 6 bases; nucleotides not matched to a gene: 11. Germline lookup yields CDR1 MNHEY and CDR2 SVGAGI. As DNA, the CDR3 is TGTGCCAGCAGGCGCGCGACAGGGTCGAGCGAGCAGTACTTC. As protein: CASRRATGSSEQYF.

This clonotype was detected only a few times. This chain joins TRBV5-1 and TRBJ2-3; no clear D. The CDR3 runs 15 residues. Deletions cut 0 bases from V and 4 bases from J, with 12 bases between. The V gene's germline CDR1 is SGHRS and CDR2 YFSETQ. The CDR3 here is CASSLVSRSADTQYF. The CDR3 coding sequence is TGCGCCAGCAGCTTGGTTTCCAGGTCCGCAGATACGCAGTATTTT.

The chain combines TRBV27 with TRBJ2-7; D possibly corresponds to TRBD2 (5 bases). This CDR3 spans 15 amino acids. The germline V gene has CDR1 MNHEY and CDR2 SMNVEV (reference sequence). V dropped 5 bases and J dropped 5 bases, with 19 bases sitting between them. This chain's CDR3 is CASSPSLGAGHEQYF. In DNA form, the CDR3 reads TGTGCCAGCAGTCCCTCACTAGGAGCTGGGCACGAGCAGTACTTC.

This clonotype was seen a handful of times. The V call is TRBV6-6, the J call TRBJ2-5; TRBD2 agrees at 11 bases. Germline values: CDR1 MNHNY, CDR2 SVGAGI (reference sequence). Germline trimming cut 6 bases from V and 0 bases from J; bases unmatched to any gene: 12. The CDR3 contains 18 residues. The CDR3 reads CASRPTSGGSLYQETQYF. In nucleotides, the CDR3 is TGTGCCAGCAGACCAACTAGCGGGGGCTCACTGTACCAAGAGACCCAGTACTTC.

The chain couples TRBV27 to TRBJ1-4; the match to TRBD1 covers 8 bases. Germline CDR1 MNHEY, CDR2 SMNVEV (reference sequence). V was clipped by 1 base and J by 3 bases; unmatched bases: 7. The CDR3 extends over 17 amino acids. CDR3 DNA sequence: TGTGCCAGCAGTTTATACCGGACAGGGCTCGCTAATGAAAAACTGTTTTTT. This gives the protein CASSLYRTGLANEKLFF.

This clonotype has only a few counts. The genes are TRBV29-1 and TRBJ2-7, with D possibly matching TRBD2 (6 bases). This CDR3 is built from 13 residues. In germline, CDR1 is SQVTM, CDR2 ANQGSEA. The V and J ends lost 7 bases and 1 base respectively, with 14 bases between them. The CDR3 sequence: CSAGEHASYEQYF. CDR3 DNA: TGCAGCGCGGGGGAACATGCTTCCTACGAGCAGTACTTC.

V is TRBV29-1 and J is TRBJ2-5, with D unresolved. The V gene's germline CDR1 is SQVTM and CDR2 ANQGSEA. The CDR3 spans 10 residues. The V end lost 5 bases, the J end lost 5 bases, and 6 bases lay between the germline ends. The CDR3 bases are TGCAGCGTTCTAAGGGAGACCCAGTACTTC. As protein: CSVLRETQYF.

The genes are TRBV13 and TRBJ2-1; TRBD1 is a possible D gene (6 bases). V gave up 0 bases and J gave up 7 bases, with 13 bases separating them. The CDR3 has 15 amino acids. The germline CDR1 and CDR2 sequences are PRHDT and FYEKMQ (reference sequence). The CDR3 region is CASSLGDSPMNEQFF. The CDR3 DNA reads as TGTGCCAGCAGCTTAGGGGACAGCCCTATGAATGAGCAGTTCTTC.

V usage is TRBV5-1 and J usage is TRBJ2-1; 7 nucleotides line up with TRBD2. Germline V gene lookup returns CDR1 SGHRS and CDR2 YFSETQ. This CDR3 is built from 15 residues. V lost 0 bases, J lost 3 bases, and 3 bases stayed unmatched. The CDR3 region has the DNA TGCGCCAGCAGCTTGGGCAGCGGGGACTACAATGAGCAGTTCTTC. Translated, it gives CASSLGSGDYNEQFF.

This chain links TRBV6-5 with TRBJ1-1; perhaps TRBD1 as D (5 bases). The germline V gene encodes CDR1 MNHEY and CDR2 SVGAGI. The CDR3 loop spans 15 amino acids. The ends were cut back, 0 bases at V and 3 bases at J, with 11 bases in the middle. The CDR3: CASSYSTALYTEAFF. The CDR3 DNA is TGTGCCAGCAGTTACTCGACAGCACTCTACACTGAAGCTTTCTTT.

The chain carries TRBV12-3 or TRBV12-4 and TRBJ2-3, with TRBD1 identical over 8 bases. This CDR3 spans 14 amino acids. Trimming at V came to 4 bases and at J to 4 bases, leaving 4 bases not matched to a gene. In nucleotides, the CDR3 is TGTGCCAGCAGTTGGACAGGGATCGCAGATACGCAGTATTTT. Translated, it gives CASSWTGIADTQYF.

This chain links TRBV5-5 with TRBJ2-6; no clear D gene. V lost 0 bases to trimming and J lost 0 bases, with 7 bases between them. The CDR3 totals 16 residues. CDR1 and CDR2 from the germline V gene are SGHKS and YYEKEE (reference sequence). The CDR3 DNA is TGTGCCAGCAGCTTGGGCGGCTACTCTGGGGCCAACGTCCTGACTTTC. This codes for CASSLGGYSGANVLTF.

This clonotype has a count of ten or more. J is TRBJ2-3 and V is TRBV29-1; no clear D. The V and J ends lost 5 bases and 1 base respectively, with 7 bases between them. The CDR3 spans 12 residues. Per the germline V gene, CDR1 is SQVTM and CDR2 is ANQGSEA. The CDR3 coding sequence is TGCAGCGTTCGCTTTGGCACAGATACGCAGTATTTT. Its protein is CSVRFGTDTQYF.